Listed below are T cell receptor beta chains from one sample, sequenced in a study of T cell responses to AZD1222 COVID-19 vaccine. Profiling relied on immunoSEQ multiplex PCR, and the TCRdb table lists in-frame clones only, not all of them. The table has tens of thousands of clones, more than 85% seen once. Sequences were derived from peripheral blood, sampled 28 days after the second AZD1222 dose. All receptors derive from an adult who received the AZD1222 COVID-19 vaccine. Each CDR3 is given with its conserved first and last residue. Fields, in order: V gene, J gene, CDR3 protein.

>TRBV6-2/TRBV6-3|TRBJ1-5
CASSGPHGNQPQHF
>TRBV2|TRBJ1-5
CASTGEGQENQPQHF
>TRBV28|TRBJ1-4
CASRDEGYDEKLFF
>TRBV4-2|TRBJ1-2
CASSQEGGEYGYTF
>TRBV5-4|TRBJ1-1
CASSLEGTGITEAFF
>TRBV7-2|TRBJ2-6
CASSLSRGRAPSGANVLTF
>TRBV3-1/TRBV3-2|TRBJ2-3
CASSPGLAGELTSTDTQYF
>TRBV24-1|TRBJ2-3
CATSDSRGGYTDTQYF
>TRBV29-1|TRBJ1-2
CSVDQFNHGYTF
>TRBV7-9|TRBJ1-5
CASSYGGAGQGAPRPQHF
>TRBV19|TRBJ1-5
CASSLQGNSNQPQHF
>TRBV9|TRBJ2-3
CASSEGTGVTDTQYF
>TRBV7-9|TRBJ2-5
CASSKRGEETQYF
>TRBV21-1|TRBJ1-5
CASSPLGRHAKSNQPQHF
>TRBV5-6|TRBJ2-7
CASSLARYEQYF
>TRBV4-1|TRBJ1-4
CASSQAPGNMEKLFF
>TRBV27|TRBJ2-1
CASSTVRRGEQFF
>TRBV19|TRBJ1-6
CASSRTDNSPLHF
>TRBV29-1|TRBJ1-1
CSVERQRNTEAFF
>TRBV4-2|TRBJ2-3
CASSQAVVAGGTDTQYF
>TRBV9|TRBJ2-5
CASSGQGRASLEAQYF
>TRBV5-1|TRBJ1-3
CASSLNGQGGFSGNTIYF
>TRBV28|TRBJ1-1
CASSLSLQGSTEAFF